Shown below are 28 T cell receptor beta chains from a single sample sequenced in a study of Ad26.COV2.S vaccination and SARS-CoV-2 variants. Method: immunoSEQ multiplex PCR; TCRdb's copy keeps in-frame clones and lacks some. This table holds 410,000 or so clones, 80% to 95% found once. The treatment here: around 19 received Ad26.COV2.S at low or high dose, single or two shots; several received placebo; per-sample allocation not given. Collection of samples fell on day 63 after the first vaccine or placebo injection. Sequencing used peripheral blood, obtained in a trial of Ad26.COV2.S vaccine versus placebo. The receptors shown here come from a person between 18 and 65 years old who received the Ad26.COV2.S COVID-19 vaccine or a placebo.

The chain couples TRBV6-6 to TRBJ2-5; weak D call: TRBD2 (6 bases). Germline loops: CDR1 MNHNY, CDR2 SVGAGI (reference sequence). Trimming removed 7 bases from V and 5 bases from J, with 11 bases in between. The CDR3 covers 12 residues. DNA for the CDR3: TGTGCCAGCAATTCGGGGGTTGAGACCCAGTACTTC. It codes for CASNSGVETQYF.

This clone was recorded once. This chain links TRBV11-2 with TRBJ2-7, with D possibly being TRBD2 (5 bases). Trimming left V 0 bases short and J 3 bases short, with 12 bases between. This CDR3 is 15 amino acids long. Germline CDR1 reads SGHAT; CDR2 reads FQNNGV. CDR3 nucleotide sequence: TGTGCCAGCAGCTTAGAGTCTAGAGGGCTCTACGAGCAGTACTTC. This encodes CASSLESRGLYEQYF.

V is TRBV5-4 and J is TRBJ2-6; TRBD1 is a possible D gene (6 bases). This CDR3 has 15 amino acids. CDR1 and CDR2 from the germline V gene are SGHNT and YYREEE (reference sequence). Trimming pared 4 bases from V and 4 bases from J, leaving 12 bases between. CDR3 in DNA: TGTGCCAGCAGCAAAACGACAGGCGGGGCCAACGTCCTGACTTTC. Translating gives CASSKTTGGANVLTF. Full variable domain (missing parts from reference TRBV5-4 and TRBJ2-6): ETGVTQSPTHLIKTRGQQVTLRCSSQSGHNTVSWYQQALGQGPQFIFQYYREEENGRGNFPPRFSGLQFPNYSSELNVNALELDDSALYLCASSKTTGGANVLTFGAGSRLTVL.

The chain couples TRBV7-6 to TRBJ2-1, with 9 bases that match TRBD2. Germline assignment: CDR1 SGHVS and CDR2 FNYEAQ. This CDR3 spans 16 amino acids. J gave up 7 bases and V 2 bases, and 9 bases lay outside the gene matches. In nucleotides, the CDR3 is TGTGCCAGCAGCTTATATGGCCTAGCGGGGCGAAATGAGCAGTTCTTC. The encoded protein is CASSLYGLAGRNEQFF.

The chain uses TRBV7-2 and TRBJ2-7; the D gene is possibly TRBD2 (6 bases). CDR1 is SGHTA, CDR2 FQGNSA, per germline. The CDR3 runs to 13 residues. Trimming removed 4 bases from V and 3 bases from J, with 10 bases in between. CDR3 sequence: CASSWGLNYEQYF. CDR3 nucleotides: TGTGCCAGCAGCTGGGGACTGAACTACGAGCAGTACTTC.

J is TRBJ2-2 and V is TRBV19; TRBD2 agrees at 13 bases. Per germline, CDR1 LNHDA and CDR2 SQIVND (reference sequence). Unmatched junction bases numbered 12, after V lost 5 bases and J lost 0 bases. The CDR3 covers 20 residues. The CDR3: CASSRSYSGLAGSNTGELFF. The CDR3 DNA follows: TGTGCCAGTAGTCGATCTTATTCGGGACTAGCGGGGTCGAACACCGGGGAGCTGTTTTTT.

The gene calls are TRBV27 and TRBJ2-1, with a tentative D call TRBD2 (5 bases). Trimming removed 3 bases from V and 6 bases from J, with 9 bases in between. Germline V gene data show CDR1 as MNHEY and CDR2 as SMNVEV (reference sequence). The CDR3 length is 13 residues. The CDR3 protein is CASSFGGFNEQFF. The CDR3 DNA reads TGTGCCAGCAGTTTTGGAGGATTCAATGAGCAGTTCTTC.

The genes are TRBV4-2 and TRBJ2-7; maybe TRBD2 (5 bases). Per germline, CDR1 LGHNA and CDR2 YNFKEQ. Trimming cost V 1 base and J 0 bases, with 7 bases left between them. The CDR3 is made up of 14 amino acids. This CDR3 is CASSQGLYSYEQYF. The CDR3 coding sequence is TGTGCCAGCAGCCAAGGACTATACTCCTACGAGCAGTACTTC.

The genes are TRBV11-2 and TRBJ2-7; a weak D match, TRBD1 (5 bases). V dropped 6 bases and J dropped 0 bases, with 9 bases sitting between them. The CDR3 runs to 13 residues. Germline V gene data show CDR1 as SGHAT and CDR2 as FQNNGV. The CDR3 DNA follows: TGTGCCAGCAGGCTGACAGTCTCCTACGAGCAGTACTTC. As protein: CASRLTVSYEQYF.

The chain carries TRBV11-2 and TRBJ2-1, with TRBD2 matching 10 bases. The ends lost 5 bases at V and 3 bases at J; junction bases unmatched: 10. Germline V gives CDR1 SGHAT, CDR2 FQNNGV. This CDR3 is built from 17 residues. The CDR3 loop is CASSLSVAGGVYNEQFF. In nucleotides, the CDR3 is TGTGCCAGCAGCCTCAGTGTAGCGGGAGGAGTCTACAATGAGCAGTTCTTC.

This chain links TRBV7-3 with TRBJ2-2; D unclear. Germline V gene data show CDR1 as SGHTA and CDR2 as FQGTGA. Trimming removed 1 base at V and 1 base at J, with 10 bases between. This CDR3 spans 16 amino acids. CDR3 sequence: CASSLRSSRNTGELFF. CDR3 coding DNA: TGTGCCAGCAGCTTAAGGTCCAGTCGGAACACCGGGGAGCTGTTTTTT.

The DNA of the CDR3 is TGTGCCAGCAGCGTAGGACAGGGGATGGGTCCCCAGCATTTT. Translation: CASSVGQGMGPQHF. V is TRBV9 and J is TRBJ1-5; TRBD1 aligns across 8 bases. J gave up 10 bases and V 0 bases, and 6 bases lay outside the gene matches. Germline CDR1 and CDR2: SGDLS and YYNGEE. This CDR3 contains 14 residues.

V is TRBV27 and J is TRBJ1-2; D is possibly TRBD1 (5 bases). Trimming stripped 5 bases from V and 2 bases from J, with 9 bases between. The CDR3 runs to 13 residues. Per the germline V gene, CDR1 is MNHEY and CDR2 is SMNVEV (reference sequence). As DNA, the CDR3 is TGTGCCAGCAGTAAACAGGTCAACTATGGCTACACCTTC. As protein: CASSKQVNYGYTF.

This clone was detected a few times. Written as DNA, the CDR3 is TGTGCCAGCACCCACCGTAGCGGTGGAAACAATGAGCAGTTCTTC. Translating gives CASTHRSGGNNEQFF. The rearrangement uses TRBV27 and TRBJ2-1, with D maybe TRBD2 (6 bases). From germline, CDR1 is MNHEY and CDR2 SMNVEV (reference sequence). The V and J ends lost 7 bases and 5 bases respectively, with 18 bases between them. The length of the CDR3 is 15 residues.

This chain joins TRBV5-6 and TRBJ2-3, with D perhaps matching TRBD2 (5 bases). Trimming pared 1 base from V and 2 bases from J, leaving 11 bases between. The CDR3 sequence is 15 residues long. Germline assignment: CDR1 SGHDT and CDR2 YYEEEE. CDR3 sequence: CASSLFPGYTDTQYF. The CDR3 coding sequence is TGTGCCAGCAGCTTGTTTCCGGGGTACACAGATACGCAGTATTTT.

The chain couples TRBV3-1 (or the pseudogene TRBV3-2) to TRBJ1-2; TRBD1 aligns across 7 bases. Trimming took 1 base from V and 8 from J; bases not matched to a gene: 10. Germline loops: CDR1 LGHDT, CDR2 YNNKEL (reference sequence). The CDR3 has 15 amino acids. DNA for the CDR3: TGTGCCAGCAGCCAAGGGACAGGCTCCCCTATCGGCTACACCTTC. This codes for CASSQGTGSPIGYTF.

The chain combines TRBV29-1 with TRBJ1-1; D may be TRBD1 (5 bases). Germline V gene sequence: CDR1 SQVTM, CDR2 ANQGSEA. The CDR3 covers 13 residues. Trimming took off 2 bases at V and 1 base at J, with 8 bases between the two ends. The CDR3 here is CSVERDENTEAFF. In DNA, the CDR3 is TGCAGCGTTGAACGGGACGAGAACACTGAAGCTTTCTTT.

This sequence joins TRBV3-1 (or the pseudogene TRBV3-2) and TRBJ2-2; D may be TRBD1 (6 bases). There are 14 residues in the CDR3. The ends were cut back, 4 bases at V and 7 bases at J, with 13 bases in the middle. Per germline, CDR1 LGHDT and CDR2 YNNKEL (reference sequence). The CDR3 is CASSPQGLGGELFF. The CDR3 bases are TGTGCCAGCAGCCCACAGGGTCTCGGCGGGGAGCTGTTTTTT.

The rearrangement uses TRBV6-5 and TRBJ2-5; TRBD1 agrees at 7 bases. Germline V gives CDR1 MNHEY, CDR2 SVGAGI. V shed 5 bases, J shed 1 base, and the junction held 4 bases outside the gene matches. This CDR3 is 14 amino acids long. As DNA, the CDR3 is TGTGCCAGCAGTACGACAGGGATCCAAGAGACCCAGTACTTC. It is translated as CASSTTGIQETQYF.

The V call is TRBV4-3, the J call TRBJ2-5; the match to TRBD2 covers 7 bases. J lost 4 bases, V lost 0 bases, and 11 bases had no gene match. Germline CDR1 and CDR2: LGHNA and YSLEER. The CDR3 has 17 residues. The CDR3 spells CASSQDIRLAVVETQYF. The CDR3 bases are TGCGCCAGCAGCCAAGATATCCGACTAGCAGTTGTAGAGACCCAGTACTTC.

The chain recombines TRBV7-9 with TRBJ2-7; D is perhaps TRBD1 (5 bases). This CDR3 spans 12 amino acids. V lost 1 base, J lost 6 bases, and 7 bases lay in between. The V gene's germline CDR1 is SEHNR and CDR2 FQNEAQ (reference sequence). The CDR3 sequence: CASSLGGGEQYF. The CDR3, as DNA: TGTGCCAGCAGCTTAGGGGGCGGCGAGCAGTACTTC.

This rearrangement joins TRBV7-2 to TRBJ1-6; D unclear. Trimming stripped 1 base from V and 10 bases from J, with 8 bases between. This CDR3 contains 13 residues. Germline lookup yields CDR1 SGHTA and CDR2 FQGNSA. The CDR3 reads CASSLEERSPLHF. CDR3 DNA: TGTGCCAGCAGCTTAGAGGAGAGGTCACCCCTCCACTTT.

The genes are TRBV5-5 and TRBJ2-7; D possibly uses TRBD1 or TRBD2 (5 bases each). Germline assignment: CDR1 SGHKS and CDR2 YYEKEE (reference sequence). Trimming stripped 2 bases from V and 1 base from J, with 10 bases between. The CDR3 runs to 14 residues. CDR3: CASSFRDGSYEQYF. CDR3 coding DNA: TGTGCCAGCAGCTTTCGGGACGGATCCTACGAGCAGTACTTC.

This chain connects TRBV30 to TRBJ2-1, with 8 bases lining up with TRBD1. The CDR3 is 14 residues long. V was pared by 1 base and J by 5 bases, with 4 bases of the junction left unmatched. The germline V gene encodes CDR1 GTSNPN and CDR2 SVGIG (reference sequence). CDR3 protein: CAWSEVDRDNEQFF. The CDR3 region has the DNA TGTGCCTGGAGTGAAGTGGACAGGGACAATGAGCAGTTCTTC. Full variable domain (remainder filled in from reference TRBV30 and TRBJ2-1): SQTIHQWPATLVQPVGSPLSLECTVEGTSNPNLYWYRQAAGRGLQLLFYSVGIGQISSEVPQNLSASRPQDRQFILSSKKLLLSDSGFYLCAWSEVDRDNEQFFGPGTRLTVL.

In regard to this clone: Other DNA sequences in the same sample also yield this CDR3. The rearrangement links TRBV12-3 or TRBV12-4 to TRBJ2-3, with unresolved D. The CDR3 is made up of 11 amino acids. V was cut by 4 bases and J by 2 bases, with 1 base left in between. Here the CDR3 reads CASSSTDTQYF. The CDR3 nucleotides read TGTGCCAGCAGTTCCACAGATACGCAGTATTTT.

This chain connects TRBV6-2 or TRBV6-3 to TRBJ1-2, with D perhaps matching TRBD1 (6 bases). Germline values: CDR1 MNHEY, CDR2 SVGEGT. There are 15 residues in the CDR3. V lost 6 bases, J lost 2 bases, and 16 bases lay in between. This CDR3 is CASSKNPGGNYGYTF. Written as DNA, the CDR3 is TGTGCCAGCAGCAAAAATCCGGGGGGCAACTATGGCTACACCTTC.

The J gene is TRBJ1-2, the V gene TRBV15; no clear D gene. Trimming pared 0 bases from V and 8 bases from J, leaving 13 bases between. The CDR3 consists of 14 residues. Germline V gene lookup returns CDR1 LNHNV and CDR2 YYDKDF (reference sequence). In nucleotides, the CDR3 is TGTGCCACCAGCAGAGAATTGGGGATCAACGGCTACACCTTC. Encoded protein: CATSRELGINGYTF. Based on the CDR3 plus reference TRBV15 and TRBJ1-2, the full variable domain is DAMVIQNPRYQVTQFGKPVTLSCSQTLNHNVMYWYQQKSSQAPKLLFHYYDKDFNNEADTPDNFQSRRPNTSFCFLDIRSPGLGDTAMYLCATSRELGINGYTFGSGTRLTVV.

J is TRBJ1-2 and V is TRBV5-8; 7 bases line up with TRBD1. The germline V gene has CDR1 SGHTS and CDR2 YDEGEE. V was pared by 4 bases and J by 7 bases, with 7 bases of the junction left unmatched. The CDR3 has 13 amino acids. As DNA, the CDR3 is TGTGCCAGCAGCCACGACAGGGTTGGTGGCTACACCTTC. Translation: CASSHDRVGGYTF.